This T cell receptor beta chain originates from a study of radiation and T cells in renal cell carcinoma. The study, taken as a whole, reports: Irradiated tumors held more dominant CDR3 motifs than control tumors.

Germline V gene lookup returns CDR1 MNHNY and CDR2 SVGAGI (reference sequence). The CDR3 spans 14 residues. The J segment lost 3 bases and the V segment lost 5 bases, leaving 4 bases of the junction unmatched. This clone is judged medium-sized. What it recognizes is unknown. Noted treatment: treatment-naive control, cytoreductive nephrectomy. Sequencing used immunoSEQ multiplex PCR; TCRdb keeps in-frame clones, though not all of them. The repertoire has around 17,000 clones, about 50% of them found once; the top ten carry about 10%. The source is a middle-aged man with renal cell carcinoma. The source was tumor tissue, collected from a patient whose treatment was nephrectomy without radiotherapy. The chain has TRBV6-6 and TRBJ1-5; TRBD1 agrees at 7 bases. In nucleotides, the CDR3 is TGTGCCAGCAGTCGGGACAGATACAATCAGCCCCAGCATTTT. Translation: CASSRDRYNQPQHF.